This T cell receptor beta chain was profiled in a study of T cell responses to AZD1222 COVID-19 vaccine. Overall study findings and caveats: There were repertoire samples only from the period after the peak T cell response. At baseline, just a handful of AZD1222 recipients tested seropositive.

Details on this clone: What it recognizes is unknown.

TCRdb's table, derived via immunoSEQ multiplex PCR, lists solely in-frame clones and lacks some. The sample contains 95,000 to 150,000 clones, over 75% of which appear only once. The receptor was isolated from an adult who received the MenACWY meningococcal vaccine as a control. This sample comprised peripheral blood, obtained 28 days after the second dose of the MenACWY control vaccine.

DNA of the CDR3: TGTGCCAGCAGCCCCTTTAGGGACACCGGGGAGCTGTTTTTT. Its translation: CASSPFRDTGELFF. The chain uses TRBV28 and TRBJ2-2; the D is unclear. This CDR3 comprises 14 residues. Trimming pared 6 bases from V and 3 bases from J, leaving 11 bases between. Germline CDR1 is MDHEN and CDR2 is SYDVKM.